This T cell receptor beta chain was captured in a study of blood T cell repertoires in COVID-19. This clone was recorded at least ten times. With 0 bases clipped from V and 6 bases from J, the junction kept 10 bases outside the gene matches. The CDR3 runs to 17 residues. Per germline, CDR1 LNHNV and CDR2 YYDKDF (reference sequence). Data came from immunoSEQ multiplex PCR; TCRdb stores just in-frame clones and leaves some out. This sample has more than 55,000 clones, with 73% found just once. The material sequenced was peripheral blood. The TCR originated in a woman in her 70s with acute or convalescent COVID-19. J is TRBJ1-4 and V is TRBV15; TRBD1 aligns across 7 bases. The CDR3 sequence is CATSRDPDRRGHEKLFF. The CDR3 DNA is TGTGCCACCAGCAGAGATCCTGACAGGAGGGGGCATGAAAAACTGTTTTTT.